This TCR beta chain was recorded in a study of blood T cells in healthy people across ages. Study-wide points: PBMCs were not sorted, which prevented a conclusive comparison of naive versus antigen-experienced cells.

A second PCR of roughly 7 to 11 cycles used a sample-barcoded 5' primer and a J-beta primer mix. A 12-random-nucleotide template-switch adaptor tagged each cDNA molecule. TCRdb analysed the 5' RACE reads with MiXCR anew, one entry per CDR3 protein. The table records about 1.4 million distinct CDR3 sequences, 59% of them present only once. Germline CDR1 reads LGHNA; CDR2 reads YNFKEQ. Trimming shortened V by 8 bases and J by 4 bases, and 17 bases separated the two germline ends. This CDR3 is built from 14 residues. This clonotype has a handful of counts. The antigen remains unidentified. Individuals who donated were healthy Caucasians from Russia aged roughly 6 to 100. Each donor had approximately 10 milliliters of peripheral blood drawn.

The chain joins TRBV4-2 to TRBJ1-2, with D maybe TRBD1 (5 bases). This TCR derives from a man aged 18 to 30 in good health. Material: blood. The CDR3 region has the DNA TGTGCCAGCCGGTTTCAGGGAGACTTCTATGGCTACACCTTC. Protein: CASRFQGDFYGYTF.